The present T cell receptor beta chain was sequenced within a study of cytomegalovirus exposure and HLA in healthy donors. Study results and limitations: Reported results showed that the classifier diagnosed cytomegalovirus status with high specificity and sensitivity. Rarity marked most TCR sequences, yet some public TCRs occurred in many donors. It was 160 or so TCR beta chains that were listed as cytomegalovirus-associated.

The donors were part of the validation cohort, which consisted of about 130 subjects and was separate from the first cohort of hundreds of subjects. After removal of 5 bases from V and 4 bases from J, the junction contained 5 bases not matched to a gene. Germline V CDR1 and CDR2: SGDLS, YYNGEE. The CDR3 contains 14 residues. TCRdb's table, derived via immunoSEQ multiplex PCR, lists solely in-frame clones and lacks some. The sample consists of roughly 150,000 clones, around 87% of them appearing once. With respect to this clone: Its antigen remains unidentified.

The sequence came from a man in his late teens or twenties in good health and CMV-seropositive. The chain recombines TRBV9 with TRBJ2-1; TRBD2 aligns across 8 bases. Sequencing was carried out using PBMCs. The CDR3 nucleotides are TGTGCCAGCAGTTTAGCGGGGTTTTACAATGAGCAGTTCTTC. It specifies CASSLAGFYNEQFF.